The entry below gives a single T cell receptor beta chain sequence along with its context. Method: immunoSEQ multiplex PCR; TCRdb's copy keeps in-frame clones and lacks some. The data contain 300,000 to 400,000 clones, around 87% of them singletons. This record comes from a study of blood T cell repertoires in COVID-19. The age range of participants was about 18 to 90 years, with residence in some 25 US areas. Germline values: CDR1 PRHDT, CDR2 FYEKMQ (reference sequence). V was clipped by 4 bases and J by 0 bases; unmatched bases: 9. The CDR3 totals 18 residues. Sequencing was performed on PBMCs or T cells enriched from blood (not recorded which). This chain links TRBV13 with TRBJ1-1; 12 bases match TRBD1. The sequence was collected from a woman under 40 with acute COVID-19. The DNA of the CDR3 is TGTGCCAGCAGCTCGTCCCGGGACAGGGGGCGAATGAACACTGAAGCTTTCTTT. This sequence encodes CASSSSRDRGRMNTEAFF.